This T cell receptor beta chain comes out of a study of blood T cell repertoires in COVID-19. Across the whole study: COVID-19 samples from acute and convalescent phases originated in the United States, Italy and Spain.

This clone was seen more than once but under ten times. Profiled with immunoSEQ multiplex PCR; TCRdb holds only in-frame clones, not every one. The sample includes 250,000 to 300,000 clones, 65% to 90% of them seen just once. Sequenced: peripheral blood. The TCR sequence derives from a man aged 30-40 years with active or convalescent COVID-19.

The CDR3 reads CSASRGSMNFEAFF. Written as DNA, the CDR3 is TGCAGTGCTAGTCGAGGGTCAATGAATTTTGAAGCTTTCTTT. The gene calls are TRBV20-1 and TRBJ1-1, with D unresolved. The CDR3 spans 14 residues. V lost 3 bases to trimming and J lost 7 bases, with 18 bases between them. The germline gives CDR1 DFQATT, CDR2 SNEGSKA (reference sequence).